This TCR beta chain appears in the sequencing data of a study of T cell responses to AZD1222 COVID-19 vaccine. Study findings and constraints: Close to half of all spike-specific TCRs reportedly target regions of the variants that are unmutated.

About this clone itself: What it binds is not known.

Assay used: immunoSEQ multiplex PCR; TCRdb lists only in-frame clones, some missing. The data contain around 150,000 clones, around nine tenths of them singletons. The CDR3 is 13 amino acids. The germline V and J ends were trimmed by 7 bases and 4 bases, with 11 bases remaining between them. CDR1 SNHLY and CDR2 FYNNEI come from the germline V gene. This specimen was peripheral blood, taken on day 0 of AZD1222 vaccination. V is TRBV2 and J is TRBJ1-3, with a weak D call TRBD1 (5 bases). This clonotype originated in an adult in good health. Here the CDR3 DNA reads TGTGCCAGCACGACGGGACTAGGAAACACCATATATTTT. It yields the protein CASTTGLGNTIYF.